The 10 T cell receptor beta chains presented below share a single source sample, sequenced in a study of PD-L1 blockade in urothelial cancer. TCRdb keeps only in-frame clones here, not all; method: immunoSEQ multiplex PCR. The sample lists approximately 110,000 clones, about 85% occurring once. Here the sequenced sample was PBMCs, taken around atezolizumab (anti-PD-L1) treatment. Receptors were obtained from a man in his forties or fifties with urothelial cancer.

The V and J genes are TRBV6-1 and TRBJ1-5, with TRBD1 matching 9 bases. CDR1 is MNHNS, CDR2 SASEGT, per germline. The V segment lost 7 bases and the J segment 5 bases; nucleotides outside the gene matches: 6. This CDR3 is 14 amino acids long. The CDR3 sequence is CASTSGTGYQPQHF. The CDR3 bases are TGTGCCAGCACCTCCGGGACAGGGTATCAGCCCCAGCATTTT.

The chain is built from TRBV7-9 and TRBJ1-6; 8 bases line up with TRBD1. This CDR3 region has 16 residues. The germline V gene encodes CDR1 SEHNR and CDR2 FQNEAQ (reference sequence). J was trimmed by 8 bases and V by 3 bases; bases with no gene match: 9. The CDR3 nucleotides read TGTGCCAGCAGCTTGAGCAGGGGGCTGAGTGATTCACCCCTCCACTTT. This gives the protein CASSLSRGLSDSPLHF. The whole variable domain, remainder taken from reference TRBV7-9 and TRBJ1-6, is DTGVSQNPRHKITKRGQNVTFRCDPISEHNRLYWYRQTLGQGPEFLTYFQNEAQLEKSRLLSDRFSAERPKGSFSTLEIQRTEQGDSAMYLCASSLSRGLSDSPLHFGNGTRLTVT.

The chain has TRBV6-5 and TRBJ1-4; 9 nucleotides agree with TRBD1. Losses at the gene ends were 6 bases for V and 8 bases for J; bases not matched to a gene: 10. Germline loops: CDR1 MNHEY, CDR2 SVGAGI. CDR3 length: 15 residues. CDR3: CASSAAGTGIEKLFF. The CDR3 DNA follows: TGTGCCAGCAGCGCCGCCGGGACAGGGATAGAAAAACTGTTTTTT.

V usage is TRBV2 and J usage is TRBJ2-7; 12 nucleotides line up with TRBD2. After removal of 8 bases from V and 7 bases from J, the junction contained 12 bases not matched to a gene. The CDR3 has 15 residues. Germline CDR1 reads SNHLY; CDR2 reads FYNNEI. The CDR3: CASAPLAGGSGEQYF. The CDR3, as DNA: TGTGCCAGCGCCCCACTAGCGGGAGGATCGGGGGAGCAGTACTTC.

The sample holds one count of this clone. This chain uses TRBV11-2 with TRBJ1-1, with TRBD1 identical over 7 bases. CDR3 size: 13 residues. Germline CDR1 and CDR2: SGHAT and FQNNGV. V lost 5 bases and J lost 5; bases outside the gene matches: 5. Here the CDR3 DNA reads TGTGCCAGCAGCACACACAGGGGAACTGAAGCTTTCTTT. It translates to CASSTHRGTEAFF.

This clone occurred a few times. The chain carries TRBV7-3 and TRBJ2-5, with 9 bases that match TRBD1. V shed 5 bases and J 4 bases; nucleotides not matched to a gene: 2. There are 13 residues in the CDR3. CDR1 is SGHTA, CDR2 FQGTGA, per germline. The CDR3 DNA follows: TGTGCCAGCAGCACGGACAGGGGAGAGACCCAGTACTTC. Its translation: CASSTDRGETQYF. The full variable domain, its missing parts supplied by reference TRBV7-3 and TRBJ2-5, is GAGVSQTPSNKVTEKGKYVELRCDPISGHTALYWYRQSLGQGPEFLIYFQGTGAADDSGLPNDRFFAVRPEGSVSTLKIQRTERGDSAVYLCASSTDRGETQYFGPGTRLLVL.

The rearrangement uses TRBV7-9 and TRBJ2-7; 7 bases are shared with TRBD2. Germline values: CDR1 SEHNR, CDR2 FQNEAQ (reference sequence). This CDR3 has 14 residues. J was trimmed by 5 bases and V by 2 bases; bases with no gene match: 6. CDR3 loop: CASSLTGTNHEQYF. The CDR3 DNA sequence: TGTGCCAGCAGCTTAACGGGGACTAACCACGAGCAGTACTTC.

In its sample, this clone was seen a few times. The chain uses TRBV11-2 and TRBJ1-6; 7 bases fit TRBD1. This CDR3 is built from 17 residues. The J segment lost 4 bases and the V segment lost 5 bases, leaving 11 bases of the junction unmatched. Germline loops: CDR1 SGHAT, CDR2 FQNNGV. The CDR3 region is CASSRDSQSAYNSPLHF. Here the CDR3 DNA reads TGTGCCAGCAGCCGGGACAGCCAAAGCGCTTATAATTCACCCCTCCACTTT.

The chain links TRBV28 to TRBJ2-5, with no clear D. The CDR3 consists of 15 residues. The ends were cut back, 6 bases at V and 1 base at J, with 15 bases in the middle. Per germline, CDR1 MDHEN and CDR2 SYDVKM. CDR3 bases: TGTGCCAGCAGCACACATCGAACCCCCCAAGAGACCCAGTACTTC. It is translated as CASSTHRTPQETQYF.

The chain combines TRBV20-1 with TRBJ2-3; possible D gene TRBD1, 6 bases. Trimming pared 3 bases from V and 6 bases from J, leaving 7 bases between. The CDR3 totals 11 residues. Germline assignment: CDR1 DFQATT and CDR2 SNEGSKA (reference sequence). CDR3 amino acids: CSASQGDTQYF. The CDR3 DNA reads TGCAGTGCTAGTCAGGGGGATACGCAGTATTTT.